Below, 25 T cell receptor beta chains from the same sample are listed, as sequenced in a study of OX40 agonist ivuxolimab in advanced cancers. Sequenced by immunoSEQ multiplex PCR; TCRdb stores in-frame clones only, minus some. The table lists approximately 68,000 clones, more than 75% of them singletons. The sequencing here drew on CD4+ or CD8+ T cells sorted from blood, taken in a trial of the OX40 agonist ivuxolimab. These receptors originate from an adult with an advanced solid tumor such as melanoma, head and neck, liver or kidney cancer.

The genes are TRBV2 and TRBJ1-3, with D uncertain. This CDR3 has 15 amino acids. V lost 4 bases, J lost 2 bases, and 12 bases lay in between. The germline CDR1 and CDR2 sequences are SNHLY and FYNNEI. The CDR3 loop reads CASSAVGQAGNTIYF. CDR3 in DNA: TGTGCCAGCAGTGCGGTAGGGCAAGCTGGAAACACCATATATTTT.

The chain couples TRBV5-1 to TRBJ2-1; D may correspond to TRBD1 or TRBD2 (6 bases each). The CDR3 consists of 16 residues. Germline CDR1 is SGHRS and CDR2 is YFSETQ. Trimming took off 3 bases at V and 7 bases at J, with 20 bases between the two ends. CDR3 protein: CASSSDSGHFRNEQFF. CDR3 DNA sequence: TGCGCCAGCAGCTCGGACAGCGGGCATTTTCGGAATGAGCAGTTCTTC.

J is TRBJ2-5 and V is TRBV5-5, with 9 nucleotides matching TRBD2. The CDR3 loop spans 17 amino acids. With V trimmed by 4 bases and J by 5 bases, 15 bases remained unmatched. Germline V CDR1 and CDR2: SGHKS, YYEKEE (reference sequence). The CDR3 loop is CASSPPGGSGRGETQYF. The DNA for the CDR3 is TGTGCCAGCAGCCCCCCCGGGGGTAGCGGGAGAGGGGAGACCCAGTACTTC.

This clone was seen a handful of times. The chain is built from TRBV7-8 and TRBJ1-1; tentatively, D is TRBD1 (5 bases). The germline gives CDR1 SGHVS, CDR2 FQNEAQ. The CDR3 length is 14 residues. V shed 5 bases and J shed 1 base, with 11 bases lying between them. CDR3 region: CASSLGGWNTEAFF. The CDR3 coding sequence is TGTGCCAGCAGCCTCGGGGGGTGGAACACTGAAGCTTTCTTT.

The rearrangement links TRBV10-3 to TRBJ1-3; D is undetermined. The CDR3 has 15 residues. Germline loops: CDR1 ENHRY, CDR2 SYGVKD. V lost 3 bases to trimming and J lost 0 bases, with 9 bases between them. The DNA of the CDR3 is TGTGCCATCAGTGATGAGGGTATCTCTGGAAACACCATATATTTT. Translating gives CAISDEGISGNTIYF.

This clone appeared a single time. The genes are TRBV19 and TRBJ1-3, with D possibly being TRBD1 (6 bases). The CDR3 extends over 14 amino acids. V lost 5 bases and J lost 4, with 12 bases in between. Germline V gene lookup returns CDR1 LNHDA and CDR2 SQIVND (reference sequence). CDR3 protein: CASSYRAAGNTIYF. The CDR3 coding sequence is TGTGCCAGTAGTTACAGGGCAGCGGGAAACACCATATATTTT.

V gene TRBV7-8 combines with J gene TRBJ1-3, with TRBD1 as a possible D gene (6 bases). CDR1 is SGHVS, CDR2 FQNEAQ, per germline. V shed 1 base and J shed 4 bases, with 17 bases lying between them. The CDR3 length is 17 residues. CDR3 sequence (DNA): TGTGCCAGCAGCTTAGGCCGCAGGGGAGTTATCGGAAACACCATATATTTT. Amino acid sequence: CASSLGRRGVIGNTIYF.

This chain uses TRBV18 with TRBJ1-4, with D uncertain. The V gene lost 6 bases and the J gene lost 0 bases, with 8 bases spanning the gap. Per germline, CDR1 KGHSH and CDR2 LQKENI. The CDR3 totals 14 residues. The CDR3 reads CASSPGATNEKLFF. The CDR3 nucleotides are TGTGCCAGCTCCCCAGGAGCAACTAATGAAAAACTGTTTTTT.

Only one count was recorded for this clone. The CDR3, as DNA: TGCGCCAGCAGCCAAGATAATCAGCCAGGGCTAAGTGAAGCTTTCTTT. It yields the protein CASSQDNQPGLSEAFF. The chain employs TRBV4-1 and TRBJ1-1; perhaps TRBD1 as D (5 bases). V lost 0 bases and J 7 bases, leaving 18 bases between the germline ends. The CDR3 runs to 16 residues. Germline CDR1 is MGHRA and CDR2 is YSYEKL.

The chain recombines TRBV11-2 with TRBJ1-5, with 8 bases aligning to TRBD1. There are 14 residues in the CDR3. Trimming took 6 bases from V and 5 from J; bases not matched to a gene: 6. Germline V lookup: CDR1 SGHAT, CDR2 FQNNGV. CDR3 protein: CASSQDRGDQPQHF. In DNA, the CDR3 is TGTGCCAGCAGTCAAGACAGGGGCGATCAGCCCCAGCATTTT.

The chain employs TRBV14 and TRBJ2-5, with 12 bases lining up with TRBD2. Germline V CDR1 and CDR2: SGHDN, FVKESK. The CDR3 runs 16 residues. Unmatched junction bases numbered 3, after V lost 4 bases and J lost 0 bases. In nucleotides, the CDR3 is TGTGCCAGCAGCCCAGGACTAGCGGGGAACCAAGAGACCCAGTACTTC. Translated: CASSPGLAGNQETQYF.

This clone was seen just once. The chain combines TRBV4-3 with TRBJ1-6, with D unclear. Germline lookup yields CDR1 LGHNA and CDR2 YSLEER. V was clipped by 0 bases and J by 7 bases, with 10 bases between them. CDR3 length equals 15 residues. The CDR3 here is CASSQDKQANSPLHF. The CDR3 DNA sequence: TGCGCCAGCAGCCAAGATAAGCAGGCGAATTCACCCCTCCACTTT.

The rearrangement uses TRBV5-4 and TRBJ2-1, with no clear D. The germline V and J ends were trimmed by 0 bases and 1 base, with 8 bases remaining between them. This CDR3 region has 15 residues. CDR1 and CDR2 from the germline V gene are SGHNT and YYREEE (reference sequence). The CDR3 here is CASSLGTDSYNEQFF. The CDR3 DNA follows: TGTGCCAGCAGCTTGGGGACGGATTCCTACAATGAGCAGTTCTTC.

The CDR3 nucleotides are TGTGCCAGCACCCCGACAGGGGGCGGGACTGAAGCTTTCTTT. This codes for CASTPTGGGTEAFF. The V call is TRBV28, the J call TRBJ1-1, with TRBD1 matching 10 bases. Trimming removed 7 bases from V and 5 bases from J; junction bases left unmatched: 7. CDR1 MDHEN and CDR2 SYDVKM come from the germline V gene. The CDR3 sequence is 14 residues long.

V and J are TRBV15 and TRBJ2-7; D is uncertain. Germline CDR1 is LNHNV and CDR2 is YYDKDF (reference sequence). Trimming shortened V by 0 bases and J by 2 bases, and 14 bases separated the two germline ends. CDR3 length: 16 residues. CDR3 region: CATSRDPLAKTYEQYF. CDR3 nucleotides: TGTGCCACCAGCAGAGATCCCCTGGCAAAGACCTACGAGCAGTACTTC. Based on the CDR3 plus reference TRBV15 and TRBJ2-7, the full variable domain is DAMVIQNPRYQVTQFGKPVTLSCSQTLNHNVMYWYQQKSSQAPKLLFHYYDKDFNNEADTPDNFQSRRPNTSFCFLDIRSPGLGDTAMYLCATSRDPLAKTYEQYFGPGTRLTVT.

The V call is TRBV7-2, the J call TRBJ2-3; a weak D match, TRBD1 (6 bases). The length of the CDR3 is 14 residues. The V gene's germline CDR1 is SGHTA and CDR2 FQGNSA. V was cut by 5 bases and J by 4 bases, with 13 bases left in between. The CDR3 DNA reads TGTGCCAGCAGCCCAGGCCAGGGGTCAGATACGCAGTATTTT. It encodes CASSPGQGSDTQYF.

The table lists this clone with a count of one. This chain connects TRBV6-5 to TRBJ2-7; D is perhaps TRBD1 or TRBD2 (6 bases each). The CDR3 consists of 15 residues. Germline V gives CDR1 MNHEY, CDR2 SVGAGI. Trimming stripped 5 bases from V and 3 bases from J, with 17 bases between. CDR3 bases: TGTGCCAGCAGTCTTCAGGGTGGGGGGCTCTACGAGCAGTACTTC. This translates into CASSLQGGGLYEQYF.

The V call is TRBV2, the J call TRBJ2-7, with TRBD1 as a possible D gene (6 bases). V was shortened by 6 bases and J by 0 bases, with 15 bases between the two germline ends. Germline-derived CDR1 and CDR2 are SNHLY and FYNNEI. The CDR3 contains 15 residues. The CDR3 nucleotides are TGTGCCAGCAGGTCGGACAGAGTTGGCTCCTACGAGCAGTACTTC. This codes for CASRSDRVGSYEQYF.

The rearrangement uses TRBV7-8 and TRBJ2-7; TRBD1 matches 8 bases. The junction had 6 bases not matched to a gene; V was cut back by 2 bases and J by 3 bases. CDR1 SGHVS and CDR2 FQNEAQ come from the germline V gene. This CDR3 comprises 15 residues. The DNA for the CDR3 is TGTGCCAGCAGCTTACAGGGGGCAGGGGGCTACGAGCAGTACTTC. This codes for CASSLQGAGGYEQYF. Together with reference TRBV7-8 and TRBJ2-7, the CDR3 gives the full variable domain: GAGVSQSPRYKVAKRGQDVALRCDPISGHVSLFWYQQALGQGPEFLTYFQNEAQLDKSGLPSDRFFAERPEGSVSTLKIQRTQQEDSAVYLCASSLQGAGGYEQYFGPGTRLTVT.

The V call is TRBV7-6, the J call TRBJ1-5; 7 bases agree with TRBD1. Trimming cost V 4 bases and J 2 bases; bases outside gene matches: 8. This CDR3 region has 16 residues. Germline V gene lookup returns CDR1 SGHVS and CDR2 FNYEAQ. The CDR3 nucleotides read TGTGCCAGCAGCTCGTCGACAGGGTTAGGCAATCAGCCCCAGCATTTT. Encoded protein: CASSSSTGLGNQPQHF.

This clone came up once. V gene TRBV5-6 combines with J gene TRBJ1-6, with 11 positions matching TRBD1. After removal of 4 bases from V and 10 bases from J, the junction contained 10 bases not matched to a gene. The germline V gene encodes CDR1 SGHDT and CDR2 YYEEEE. CDR3 size: 16 residues. CDR3 loop: CASSPRSGTGGSPLHF. CDR3 sequence (DNA): TGTGCCAGCAGCCCAAGATCGGGGACAGGGGGATCACCCCTCCACTTT.

In its sample, this clone was seen a few times. The chain combines TRBV5-1 with TRBJ2-5; D might be TRBD1 or TRBD2, each matching 6 bases. Trimming removed 4 bases from V and 5 bases from J, with 15 bases in between. The CDR3 runs 14 residues. Germline V CDR1 and CDR2: SGHRS, YFSETQ. CDR3 DNA sequence: TGCGCCAGCAGCCCGGTGGGGGGCGGGGAGACCCAGTACTTC. Translating it yields CASSPVGGGETQYF. The full variable domain, in which reference TRBV5-1 and TRBJ2-5 provide the parts outside the CDR3, is KAGVTQTPRYLIKTRGQQVTLSCSPISGHRSVSWYQQTPGQGLQFLFEYFSETQRNKGNFPGRFSGRQFSNSRSEMNVSTLELGDSALYLCASSPVGGGETQYFGPGTRLLVL.

The chain uses TRBV6-6 and TRBJ1-1; D is possibly TRBD1 (5 bases). V dropped 5 bases and J dropped 4 bases, with 17 bases sitting between them. This CDR3 comprises 15 residues. Germline assignment: CDR1 MNHNY and CDR2 SVGAGI (reference sequence). The CDR3 bases are TGTGCCAGCAGTGGACCTTTGGGGCTGGCCACTGAAGCTTTCTTT. This translates into CASSGPLGLATEAFF.

The chain is built from TRBV4-1 and TRBJ1-1; D uncertain. V lost 0 bases, J lost 1 base, and 9 bases lay in between. The CDR3 spans 15 residues. CDR1 and CDR2 (germline): MGHRA, YSYEKL. The CDR3 bases are TGCGCCAGCAGCCAAGATGTCCCACCGAACACTGAAGCTTTCTTT. This encodes CASSQDVPPNTEAFF.

This chain links TRBV27 with TRBJ2-1; the match to TRBD2 covers 8 bases. This CDR3 has 13 amino acids. After removal of 6 bases from V and 6 bases from J, the junction contained 4 bases not matched to a gene. Germline lookup yields CDR1 MNHEY and CDR2 SMNVEV (reference sequence). The CDR3 region is CASRITSGNEQFF. CDR3 nucleotides: TGTGCCAGCAGAATAACTAGCGGCAATGAGCAGTTCTTC.